This T cell receptor (beta chain) was obtained from a study of blood T cell repertoires in COVID-19. The overall study: T cells, B-cell-depleted T cells, or PBMCs provided the cDNA or gDNA that served as material.

Germline lookup yields CDR1 SQVTM and CDR2 ANQGSEA. Deletions cut 3 bases from V and 4 bases from J, with 13 bases between. This CDR3 region has 14 residues. TCRdb's copy holds only in-frame clones and misses some; the assay was immunoSEQ multiplex PCR. The sample holds approximately 81,000 clones; more than 75% are singletons and the top ten take less than 8.5%. This receptor was obtained from a human donor in a cohort sampled during active COVID-19. Sequences were obtained from peripheral blood. J is TRBJ2-1 and V is TRBV29-1; a weak D match, TRBD1 (5 bases). The CDR3 DNA reads TGCAGCGTTGAGGGCAGGGAAGGATACAATGAGCAGTTCTTC. It translates to CSVEGREGYNEQFF.